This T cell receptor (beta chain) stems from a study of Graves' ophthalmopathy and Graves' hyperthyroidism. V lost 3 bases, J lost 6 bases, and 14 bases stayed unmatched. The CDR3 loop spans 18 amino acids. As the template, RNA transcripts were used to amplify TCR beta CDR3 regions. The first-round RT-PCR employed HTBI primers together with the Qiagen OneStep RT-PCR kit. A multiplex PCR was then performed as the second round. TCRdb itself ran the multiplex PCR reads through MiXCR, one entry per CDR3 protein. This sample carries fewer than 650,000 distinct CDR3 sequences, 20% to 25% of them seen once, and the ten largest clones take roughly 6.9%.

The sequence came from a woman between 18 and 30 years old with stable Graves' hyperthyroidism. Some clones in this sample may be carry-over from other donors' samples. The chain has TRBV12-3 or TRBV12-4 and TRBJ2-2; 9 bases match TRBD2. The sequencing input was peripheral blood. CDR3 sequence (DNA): TGTGCCAGCAGTTTCTTGCGGGGGGGCCATTTCCTCCCCGGGGAGCTGTTTTTT. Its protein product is CASSFLRGGHFLPGELFF.